The 14 T cell receptor beta chains presented below share a single source sample, sequenced in a study of technical replicates of blood from four donors. The protocol was immunoSEQ multiplex PCR, while the TCRdb copy is restricted to in-frame clones and leaves out a portion. The data hold roughly 69,000 clones, with about 87% observed a single time. Sequencing was carried out using PBMCs. These receptors were taken from a human donor in good health. Some clones in this sample may be carry-over from other donors' samples.

The J gene is TRBJ2-7, the V gene TRBV11-1; 11 positions agree with TRBD1. V shed 6 bases and J 4 bases; nucleotides not matched to a gene: 8. Germline V gene lookup returns CDR1 SGHAT and CDR2 FQDESV (reference sequence). CDR3 size: 15 residues. The CDR3 is CASSPWTGGLYEQYF. As DNA, the CDR3 is TGTGCCAGCAGTCCCTGGACAGGGGGCCTGTACGAGCAGTACTTC. The whole variable domain, filled in from reference TRBV11-1 and TRBJ2-7, reads EAEVAQSPRYKITEKSQAVAFWCDPISGHATLYWYRQILGQGPELLVQFQDESVVDDSQLPKDRFSAERLKGVDSTLKIQPAELGDSAMYLCASSPWTGGLYEQYFGPGTRLTVT.

The chain combines TRBV4-3 with TRBJ1-3, with TRBD1 as a possible D gene (5 bases). Trimming stripped 0 bases from V and 1 base from J, with 10 bases between. CDR3 length equals 16 residues. Germline assignment: CDR1 LGHNA and CDR2 YSLEER. The CDR3 loop reads CASSQDLRASGNTIYF. CDR3 DNA sequence: TGCGCCAGCAGCCAAGATCTCAGGGCTTCTGGAAACACCATATATTTT.

The V call is TRBV9, the J call TRBJ1-4, with D perhaps matching TRBD1 (5 bases). This CDR3 spans 15 amino acids. The germline V gene has CDR1 SGDLS and CDR2 YYNGEE. The V gene lost 0 bases and the J gene lost 6 bases, with 12 bases spanning the gap. The CDR3 is CASSVAVGVDEKLFF. DNA for the CDR3: TGTGCCAGCAGCGTAGCGGTAGGGGTGGATGAAAAACTGTTTTTT. The full variable domain, completed using reference TRBV9 and TRBJ1-4, is DSGVTQTPKHLITATGQRVTLRCSPRSGDLSVYWYQQSLDQGLQFLIQYYNGEERAKGNILERFSAQQFPDLHSELNLSSLELGDSALYFCASSVAVGVDEKLFFGSGTQLSVL.

The J gene is TRBJ2-7, the V gene TRBV7-9, with TRBD1 identical over 8 bases. The germline V gene has CDR1 SEHNR and CDR2 FQNEAQ (reference sequence). The CDR3 is 15 amino acids. Losses at the gene ends were 5 bases for V and 5 bases for J; bases not matched to a gene: 11. The CDR3 spells CASSISTGALHEQYF. DNA for the CDR3: TGTGCCAGCAGCATCTCGACAGGGGCTTTACACGAGCAGTACTTC. The complete variable domain, with remaining parts taken from reference TRBV7-9 and TRBJ2-7, reads DTGVSQNPRHKITKRGQNVTFRCDPISEHNRLYWYRQTLGQGPEFLTYFQNEAQLEKSRLLSDRFSAERPKGSFSTLEIQRTEQGDSAMYLCASSISTGALHEQYFGPGTRLTVT.

This chain uses TRBV6-5 with TRBJ2-2; TRBD2 matches 8 bases. In germline, CDR1 is MNHEY, CDR2 SVGAGI. This CDR3 has 15 residues. Trimming removed 3 bases from V and 7 bases from J; junction bases left unmatched: 7. CDR3 sequence (DNA): TGTGCCAGCAGTTATCAAGGACTAGCCGGCGGGGAGCTGTTTTTT. Amino acids: CASSYQGLAGGELFF.

This clone was observed a single time. The rearrangement joins TRBV7-9 to TRBJ1-2, with 12 positions matching TRBD1. This CDR3 has 17 amino acids. V was clipped by 2 bases and J by 7 bases; unmatched bases: 11. Germline assignment: CDR1 SEHNR and CDR2 FQNEAQ (reference sequence). CDR3 in DNA: TGTGCCAGCAGCTTATACAAGGGGACAGGGGGCAAGGTTGGCTACACCTTC. This codes for CASSLYKGTGGKVGYTF.

This chain uses TRBV7-3 with TRBJ1-2; 10 bases align to TRBD1. The trim removed 3 bases at V and 6 bases at J, leaving 7 bases unmatched. This CDR3 region has 15 residues. Germline V gives CDR1 SGHTA, CDR2 FQGTGA. CDR3 in DNA: TGTGCCAGCAGCTTGTACCCGGGACAGGGGAATGGCTACACCTTC. Translated, it gives CASSLYPGQGNGYTF.

In nucleotides, the CDR3 is TGTGCCAGCAGTCCAACTAGCAGCTCCTACAATGAGCAGTTCTTC. Translated: CASSPTSSSYNEQFF. The rearrangement joins TRBV11-2 to TRBJ2-1, with D tentatively TRBD2 (6 bases). CDR3 length equals 15 residues. The V end was cut by 6 bases, the J end by 0 bases, with 12 bases between. From germline, CDR1 is SGHAT and CDR2 FQNNGV.

The rearrangement joins TRBV18 to TRBJ2-5; D is ambiguous. The V gene's germline CDR1 is KGHSH and CDR2 LQKENI. This CDR3 has 12 residues. Trimming took 3 bases from V and 3 from J, leaving 5 bases between them. The CDR3 bases are TGTGCCAGCTCACCGAGAGAAGAGACCCAGTACTTC. Translation gives CASSPREETQYF.

This chain uses TRBV4-2 with TRBJ1-2; possible D gene TRBD1, 5 bases. The length of the CDR3 is 16 residues. The V end lost 3 bases, the J end lost 8 bases, and 22 bases lay between the germline ends. The V gene's germline CDR1 is LGHNA and CDR2 YNFKEQ. CDR3 nucleotide sequence: TGTGCCAGCAGCCAGGGGGACGGGGTGGGAGGTAAAGGCTACACCTTC. It encodes CASSQGDGVGGKGYTF.

The rearrangement links TRBV7-9 to TRBJ2-7; 7 bases are a match to TRBD1. The J segment lost 6 bases and the V segment lost 5 bases, leaving 13 bases of the junction unmatched. The CDR3 has 15 amino acids. The V gene's germline CDR1 is SEHNR and CDR2 FQNEAQ (reference sequence). The CDR3 DNA is TGTGCCAGCAGCCCGTGGACAGGTGGACTGGGCGAGCAGTACTTC. Translation gives CASSPWTGGLGEQYF.

V usage is TRBV7-2 and J usage is TRBJ1-5, with no clear D. Trimming shortened V by 1 base and J by 9 bases, and 10 bases separated the two germline ends. In germline, CDR1 is SGHTA, CDR2 FQGNSA. This CDR3 region has 13 residues. CDR3 DNA: TGTGCCAGCAGCTTAGATGGGAGCTGGCCCCAGCATTTT. Protein product: CASSLDGSWPQHF. Supplemented by reference TRBV7-2 and TRBJ1-5, the full variable domain reads GAGVSQSPSNKVTEKGKDVELRCDPISGHTALYWYRQSLGQGLEFLIYFQGNSAPDKSGLPSDRFSAERTGGSVSTLTIQRTQQEDSAVYLCASSLDGSWPQHFGDGTRLSIL.

This clone appeared a few times. V is TRBV5-5 and J is TRBJ2-7; 10 bases align to TRBD2. The germline V gene has CDR1 SGHKS and CDR2 YYEKEE (reference sequence). V lost 0 bases and J lost 3; bases outside the gene matches: 3. The CDR3 has 15 amino acids. Here the CDR3 DNA reads TGTGCCAGCAGCTTGGCTAGCGGGAGAGGCTACGAGCAGTACTTC. Translated: CASSLASGRGYEQYF.

This chain uses TRBV6-5 with TRBJ2-2, with no clear D. Germline V gene data show CDR1 as MNHEY and CDR2 as SVGAGI. The V end was cut by 5 bases, the J end by 6 bases, with 16 bases between. The CDR3 length is 15 residues. The CDR3 is CASSLYAAVAGELFF. Here the CDR3 DNA reads TGTGCCAGCAGTCTGTACGCGGCTGTGGCCGGGGAGCTGTTTTTT.